The next 18 T cell receptor beta chains were all read from a single sample in a study of T cell clones after liver transplantation. Repertoires were generated with immunoSEQ multiplex PCR, while TCRdb's copy carries only in-frame clones and drops some. The sample includes tens of thousands of clones, around 96% of them seen just once. The starting material was CD8+ T cells from blood, obtained 12 months after liver transplant. The receptors derive from a human patient who received a liver transplant. Among the T cells, some may be from the graft donor.

The chain links TRBV11-2 to TRBJ2-7; a possible D gene is TRBD2 (5 bases). The CDR3 sequence is 12 residues long. V lost 1 base, J lost 6 bases, and 7 bases lay in between. Germline V gene data show CDR1 as SGHAT and CDR2 as FQNNGV. This CDR3 reads CASSLGGPEQYF. The CDR3 DNA follows: TGTGCCAGCAGCTTAGGAGGGCCCGAGCAGTACTTC.

The genes are TRBV2 and TRBJ2-7, with 8 positions matching TRBD1. The germline CDR1 and CDR2 sequences are SNHLY and FYNNEI. This CDR3 spans 13 amino acids. The V and J ends lost 4 bases and 6 bases, in that order; junction bases with no gene match: 5. This chain's CDR3 is CASSGGQAPEQYF. The CDR3 DNA follows: TGTGCCAGCAGTGGGGGACAGGCGCCCGAGCAGTACTTC.

The CDR3 loop reads CAIPSGGYTIYF. CDR3 DNA: TGTGCCATCCCCTCCGGTGGCTACACCATATATTTT. The V and J genes are TRBV7-9 and TRBJ1-3; D ambiguous. Deletions cut 10 bases from V and 8 bases from J, with 15 bases between. The germline CDR1 and CDR2 sequences are SEHNR and FQNEAQ (reference sequence). The CDR3 is made up of 12 amino acids. The variable domain in full, with the rest retrieved from reference TRBV7-9 and TRBJ1-3, is DTGVSQNPRHKITKRGQNVTFRCDPISEHNRLYWYRQTLGQGPEFLTYFQNEAQLEKSRLLSDRFSAERPKGSFSTLEIQRTEQGDSAMYLCAIPSGGYTIYFGEGSWLTVV.

The chain joins TRBV11-2 to TRBJ2-7; D is unclear. This CDR3 is built from 11 residues. Germline V CDR1 and CDR2: SGHAT, FQNNGV. Deletions cut 1 base from V and 6 bases from J, with 4 bases between. The CDR3 DNA sequence: TGTGCCAGCAGCTTAGTTTCCGAGCAGTACTTC. Protein product: CASSLVSEQYF.

The chain joins TRBV25-1 to TRBJ2-3, with 7 nucleotides matching TRBD1. Trimming took 3 bases from V and 0 from J; bases not matched to a gene: 3. The V gene's germline CDR1 is MGHDK and CDR2 SYGVNS. This CDR3 contains 15 residues. CDR3: CASSDGDSSTDTQYF. The CDR3 coding sequence is TGTGCCAGCAGTGACGGGGACAGTAGCACAGATACGCAGTATTTT.

This chain joins TRBV5-4 and TRBJ2-5; 7 bases are shared with TRBD1. V lost 4 bases, J lost 1 base, and 7 bases stayed unmatched. The germline V gene encodes CDR1 SGHNT and CDR2 YYREEE (reference sequence). The CDR3 loop spans 15 amino acids. In DNA, the CDR3 is TGTGCCAGCAGCACCGGGACAGAAGTCCAAGAGACCCAGTACTTC. Translation gives CASSTGTEVQETQYF.

The chain is built from TRBV2 and TRBJ2-1, with TRBD1 matching over 8 bases. Germline V CDR1 and CDR2: SNHLY, FYNNEI. J was trimmed by 8 bases and V by 4 bases; bases with no gene match: 10. There are 15 residues in the CDR3. The CDR3 spells CASSGAGGAGDEQFF. CDR3 nucleotide sequence: TGTGCCAGCAGTGGCGCAGGGGGCGCCGGAGATGAGCAGTTCTTC.

V usage is TRBV2 and J usage is TRBJ1-5; 7 bases line up with TRBD1. Germline-derived CDR1 and CDR2 are SNHLY and FYNNEI. Losses at the gene ends were 4 bases for V and 0 bases for J; bases not matched to a gene: 12. The CDR3 runs 18 residues. CDR3 sequence (DNA): TGTGCCAGCAGTGGAGGGATCCAGGGGGGACATAGCAATCAGCCCCAGCATTTT. It translates to CASSGGIQGGHSNQPQHF.

The genes are TRBV6-1 and TRBJ1-2, with 7 positions matching TRBD1. Germline V gives CDR1 MNHNS, CDR2 SASEGT. The CDR3 spans 16 residues. The V gene end was trimmed by 0 bases and the J gene end by 8 bases; junction bases not matched to a gene: 12. CDR3 region: CASSEAAAGGNRGYTF. The CDR3 DNA reads as TGTGCCAGCAGTGAAGCGGCGGCAGGGGGTAATAGGGGCTACACCTTC.

The chain couples TRBV5-5 to TRBJ2-1, with 9 positions matching TRBD1. The CDR3 runs to 16 residues. V was pared by 4 bases and J by 0 bases, with 5 bases of the junction left unmatched. Germline V gene lookup returns CDR1 SGHKS and CDR2 YYEKEE (reference sequence). The CDR3, as DNA: TGTGCCAGCAGCGCGACAGGGGGGAGCTCCTACAATGAGCAGTTCTTC. Protein sequence: CASSATGGSSYNEQFF. The variable domain in full, completed from reference TRBV5-5 and TRBJ2-1, reads DAGVTQSPTHLIKTRGQQVTLRCSPISGHKSVSWYQQVLGQGPQFIFQYYEKEERGRGNFPDRFSARQFPNYSSELNVNALLLGDSALYLCASSATGGSSYNEQFFGPGTRLTVL.

CDR3 sequence: CASKSLGGYTF. The CDR3 nucleotides read TGTGCCAGCAAATCCCTGGGGGGCTACACCTTC. The chain links TRBV9 to TRBJ1-2; no definite D call. Germline V gene lookup returns CDR1 SGDLS and CDR2 YYNGEE. V shed 6 bases and J shed 8 bases, with 11 bases lying between them. The CDR3 is made up of 11 amino acids.

J is TRBJ2-1 and V is TRBV9; TRBD2 matches at 7 bases. V gave up 3 bases and J gave up 15 bases; unmatched junction bases: 21. Per germline, CDR1 SGDLS and CDR2 YYNGEE. This CDR3 is built from 16 residues. The CDR3 loop is CASSGSGSSGALGPFF. The DNA of the CDR3 is TGTGCCAGCAGCGGATCGGGGTCGAGCGGGGCGTTAGGTCCGTTCTTC. Looking up the rest from reference TRBV9 and TRBJ2-1 gives the full variable domain: DSGVTQTPKHLITATGQRVTLRCSPRSGDLSVYWYQQSLDQGLQFLIQYYNGEERAKGNILERFSAQQFPDLHSELNLSSLELGDSALYFCASSGSGSSGALGPFFGPGTRLTVL.

The rearrangement uses TRBV2 and TRBJ2-5; D perhaps matches TRBD1 (5 bases). Near its end, the DNA agrees better with TRBJ2-7, so the J call may be wrong. The length of the CDR3 is 14 residues. Germline assignment: CDR1 SNHLY and CDR2 FYNNEI. Here the CDR3 reads CASSEQDTPPEQYF. Written as DNA, the CDR3 is TGTGCCAGCAGTGAACAGGACACCCCGCCCGAGCAGTACTTC.

V and J are TRBV2 and TRBJ2-1; 8 bases line up with TRBD2. Germline V gene lookup returns CDR1 SNHLY and CDR2 FYNNEI. V lost 6 bases to trimming and J lost 8 bases; unmatched junction nucleotides: 3. CDR3 length equals 12 residues. In DNA, the CDR3 is TGTGCCAGCAGCGGGAGGGCCGATGAGCAGTTCTTC. Protein sequence: CASSGRADEQFF. The entire variable domain, with the rest obtained from reference TRBV2 and TRBJ2-1, is as follows: EPEVTQTPSHQVTQMGQEVILRCVPISNHLYFYWYRQILGQKVEFLVSFYNNEISEKSEIFDDQFSVERPDGSNFTLKIRSTKLEDSAMYFCASSGRADEQFFGPGTRLTVL.

This chain uses TRBV2 with TRBJ2-3, with 9 positions matching TRBD1. V dropped 5 bases and J dropped 0; count of bases not matched to a gene: 6. There are 16 residues in the CDR3. Per the germline V gene, CDR1 is SNHLY and CDR2 is FYNNEI. This CDR3 reads CASSTGGTPSTDTQYF. The CDR3 bases are TGTGCCAGCAGTACAGGGGGCACACCTAGCACAGATACGCAGTATTTT.

The CDR3 DNA reads TGCAGCGTCGGGGGCGGATCCACCGGGGAGCTGTTTTTT. It encodes CSVGGGSTGELFF. The chain recombines TRBV29-1 with TRBJ2-2; D may be TRBD1 or TRBD2 (6 bases each). Trimming removed 6 bases at V and 4 bases at J, with 12 bases between. This CDR3 contains 13 residues. Germline CDR1 and CDR2: SQVTM and ANQGSEA.

This chain connects TRBV2 to TRBJ1-2; a possible D gene is TRBD1 (6 bases). Per germline, CDR1 SNHLY and CDR2 FYNNEI. Trimming cost V 6 bases and J 5 bases, with 10 bases left between them. This CDR3 has 12 amino acids. CDR3 bases: TGTGCCAGCAGGGTACAGGGATATGGCTACACCTTC. Protein: CASRVQGYGYTF.

This clone was counted a single time. The rearrangement uses TRBV2 and TRBJ2-3, with 10 positions matching TRBD2. Germline lookup yields CDR1 SNHLY and CDR2 FYNNEI. V dropped 2 bases and J dropped 0; count of bases not matched to a gene: 8. CDR3 size: 18 residues. CDR3 bases: TGTGCCAGCAGTGAATCCAGCGGGGGGGGCCTTAGCACAGATACGCAGTATTTT. It is translated as CASSESSGGGLSTDTQYF.